These 26 T cell receptor beta chains came from one sample sequenced in a study of early T cells in non-severe SARS-CoV-2 infection. TCRdb reanalysed the 5' RACE reads using MiXCR and keeps one entry per CDR3 protein. Counted here are about 28,000 distinct CDR3 sequences, about 4.5% occurring once; the ten biggest clones make up around 5.9%. Sequenced here: whole blood, sampled at baseline. The receptors were gathered from an adult who was a healthcare worker with PCR-confirmed SARS-CoV-2 infection or an uninfected control (not recorded which).

This sequence joins TRBV10-1 and TRBJ2-2; no firm D call. This CDR3 region has 14 residues. Germline values: CDR1 WNHNN, CDR2 SYGVQD (reference sequence). The germline V and J ends were trimmed by 0 bases and 1 base, with 3 bases remaining between them. The CDR3 here is CASSESGNTGELFF. CDR3 DNA: TGCGCCAGCAGTGAGTCCGGGAACACCGGGGAGCTGTTTTTT.

The rearrangement links TRBV10-1 to TRBJ1-5; D is ambiguous. Trimming took off 7 bases at V and 4 bases at J, with 8 bases between the two ends. Germline V lookup: CDR1 WNHNN, CDR2 SYGVQD (reference sequence). The CDR3 sequence is 12 residues long. The CDR3 DNA sequence: TGCGCCAGCAATCAGTATAATCAGCCCCAGCATTTT. Its protein is CASNQYNQPQHF.

The genes are TRBV7-6 and TRBJ2-2; the match to TRBD2 covers 10 bases. The CDR3 has 15 residues. V lost 2 bases to trimming and J lost 3 bases; unmatched junction nucleotides: 0. Germline CDR1 is SGHVS and CDR2 is FNYEAQ. CDR3 residues: CASSLLAGDTGELFF. The CDR3 DNA reads TGTGCCAGCAGCTTACTAGCGGGAGACACCGGGGAGCTGTTTTTT.

Many counts were recorded for this clonotype. This rearrangement joins TRBV9 to TRBJ2-7; maybe TRBD2 (5 bases). This CDR3 spans 16 amino acids. V dropped 0 bases and J dropped 1 base, with 14 bases sitting between them. The germline V gene encodes CDR1 SGDLS and CDR2 YYNGEE. Here the CDR3 DNA reads TGTGCCAGCAGCGTAGGGCAAGAGGGATTTTCCTACGAGCAGTACTTC. Translating gives CASSVGQEGFSYEQYF. Full variable domain (rest looked up from reference TRBV9 and TRBJ2-7): DSGVTQTPKHLITATGQRVTLRCSPRSGDLSVYWYQQSLDQGLQFLIQYYNGEERAKGNILERFSAQQFPDLHSELNLSSLELGDSALYFCASSVGQEGFSYEQYFGPGTRLTVT.

This clonotype was recorded a few times. J is TRBJ1-5 and V is TRBV6-2 or TRBV6-3; D is undetermined. Germline V gene sequence: CDR1 MNHEY, CDR2 SVGEGT. The CDR3 is 18 residues long. V was shortened by 0 bases and J by 5 bases, with 20 bases between the two germline ends. Here the CDR3 reads CASSYSMGIRALHQPQHF. The CDR3 DNA is TGTGCCAGCAGTTACTCGATGGGGATAAGGGCGCTACATCAGCCCCAGCATTTT.

This clonotype was recorded many times. V usage is TRBV14 and J usage is TRBJ2-1, with a weak D call TRBD2 (5 bases). V shed 1 base and J shed 15 bases, with 16 bases lying between them. This CDR3 is 13 amino acids long. The germline CDR1 and CDR2 sequences are SGHDN and FVKESK. For the CDR3, the DNA is TGTGCCAGCAGCCAAGGTCTAGTCGGGGTGAGGTTCTTC. Translation gives CASSQGLVGVRFF. Based on the CDR3 plus reference TRBV14 and TRBJ2-1, the full variable domain is EAGVTQFPSHSVIEKGQTVTLRCDPISGHDNLYWYRRVMGKEIKFLLHFVKESKQDESGMPNNRFLAERTGGTYSTLKVQPAELEDSGVYFCASSQGLVGVRFFGPGTRLTVL.

This clonotype was counted at least ten times. The V and J genes are TRBV3-1 and TRBJ2-1; 7 nucleotides match TRBD2. CDR1 LGHDT and CDR2 YNNKEL come from the germline V gene (reference sequence). The CDR3 totals 17 residues. The V gene end was trimmed by 0 bases and the J gene end by 3 bases; junction bases not matched to a gene: 8. CDR3 in DNA: TGTGCCAGCAGCCAAGATCTGATGCGGGGGAGCTACAATGAGCAGTTCTTC. Amino acids: CASSQDLMRGSYNEQFF.

This clonotype has ten or more counts. CDR3 nucleotides: TGTGCCAGCAGCTTGGGCTTTTTTGGACACCAAGAGACCCAGTACTTC. Residues: CASSLGFFGHQETQYF. This chain joins TRBV5-6 and TRBJ2-5; D is unresolved. The length of the CDR3 is 16 residues. Germline V gene lookup returns CDR1 SGHDT and CDR2 YYEEEE. Trimming took off 0 bases at V and 0 bases at J, with 12 bases between the two ends.

The V call is TRBV12-3 or TRBV12-4, the J call TRBJ2-6; D ambiguous. There are 13 residues in the CDR3. Deletions cut 1 base from V and 4 bases from J, with 2 bases between. DNA of the CDR3: TGTGCCAGCAGTTTAGGGGGGGCCAACGTCCTGACTTTC. Its translation: CASSLGGANVLTF.

This clonotype occurred many times. The V call is TRBV3-1, the J call TRBJ2-3, with TRBD2 matching over 7 bases. CDR3 length equals 13 residues. CDR1 LGHDT and CDR2 YNNKEL come from the germline V gene (reference sequence). Trimming removed 4 bases from V and 8 bases from J; junction bases left unmatched: 6. The CDR3 bases are TGTGCCAGCAGCCGGGCGGGGGAAGCTACGCAGTATTTT. Its translation: CASSRAGEATQYF.

There are many counts of this clonotype. The chain combines TRBV7-9 with TRBJ2-5; no clear D. Germline V CDR1 and CDR2: SEHNR, FQNEAQ (reference sequence). V lost 3 bases to trimming and J lost 2 bases, with 4 bases between them. CDR3 length: 12 residues. The CDR3: CASSFQQETQYF. In DNA form, the CDR3 reads TGTGCCAGCAGCTTTCAGCAAGAGACCCAGTACTTC.

This clonotype was seen repeatedly, ten times or more. The chain combines TRBV6-1 with TRBJ2-7, with a weak D call TRBD1 (6 bases). V was shortened by 6 bases and J by 4 bases, with 19 bases between the two germline ends. CDR1 is MNHNS and CDR2 is SASEGT in the germline V gene. The CDR3 runs 15 residues. CDR3 amino acids: CASRGRTVGGYEQYF. The CDR3, as DNA: TGTGCCAGCAGGGGAAGGACAGTCGGAGGTTACGAGCAGTACTTC.

This clonotype was seen at least ten times. This chain links TRBV5-1 with TRBJ2-5, with D possibly TRBD2 on 5 matching bases. V was pared by 4 bases and J by 5 bases, with 15 bases between. In germline, CDR1 is SGHRS, CDR2 YFSETQ. The CDR3 spans 14 residues. The CDR3 bases are TGCGCCAGCAGCCACGGGATTCAGGAGGAGACCCAGTACTTC. Its translation is CASSHGIQEETQYF. Variable domain in full (rest from reference TRBV5-1 and TRBJ2-5): KAGVTQTPRYLIKTRGQQVTLSCSPISGHRSVSWYQQTPGQGLQFLFEYFSETQRNKGNFPGRFSGRQFSNSRSEMNVSTLELGDSALYLCASSHGIQEETQYFGPGTRLLVL.

This clonotype was detected ten times or more. The CDR3 sequence is CASSLVMGLYEQYF. The CDR3 nucleotides read TGTGCCAGCAGCTTAGTGATGGGATTGTACGAGCAGTACTTC. This sequence joins TRBV11-2 and TRBJ2-7; D is ambiguous. CDR1 and CDR2 from the germline V gene are SGHAT and FQNNGV. This CDR3 spans 14 amino acids. Trimming stripped 1 base from V and 4 bases from J, with 11 bases between.

In this sample, this clonotype turned up many times. J is TRBJ2-7 and V is TRBV20-1; D not certain. Germline V gene lookup returns CDR1 DFQATT and CDR2 SNEGSKA (reference sequence). Trimming removed 6 bases from V and 3 bases from J, with 18 bases in between. This CDR3 region has 14 residues. In DNA form, the CDR3 reads TGCAGTGCCGCACTAAACGTTGGGGTCTACGAGCAGTACTTC. Translating it yields CSAALNVGVYEQYF.

The chain has TRBV7-8 and TRBJ2-5; no clear D. The CDR3 sequence is 14 residues long. V lost 1 base and J 2 bases, leaving 8 bases between the germline ends. The germline V gene encodes CDR1 SGHVS and CDR2 FQNEAQ. The CDR3: CASSLVETQETQYF. The CDR3 region has the DNA TGTGCCAGCAGCTTAGTTGAGACTCAAGAGACCCAGTACTTC.

This clonotype was counted many times. The CDR3 region is CSARLPPIGYTF. Written as DNA, the CDR3 is TGCAGTGCTAGACTGCCCCCTATAGGCTACACCTTC. The rearrangement uses TRBV20-1 and TRBJ1-2; D call uncertain. Germline lookup yields CDR1 DFQATT and CDR2 SNEGSKA (reference sequence). This CDR3 is 12 amino acids long. Trimming took off 2 bases at V and 8 bases at J, with 12 bases between the two ends.

There are many counts of this clonotype. The DNA of the CDR3 is TGTGCCAGCAGTAAACGTGACACCGGGGAGCTGTTTTTT. Protein product: CASSKRDTGELFF. The V and J genes are TRBV6-4 and TRBJ2-2; D gene ambiguous. CDR3 length equals 13 residues. The V gene lost 5 bases and the J gene lost 3 bases, with 7 bases spanning the gap. Germline-derived CDR1 and CDR2 are MRHNA and SNTAGT.

This clonotype has a count of ten or more. The chain employs TRBV11-2 and TRBJ1-1; D is uncertain. V lost 5 bases and J lost 1, with 8 bases in between. The CDR3 runs 13 residues. Germline V gene data show CDR1 as SGHAT and CDR2 as FQNNGV. The CDR3 reads CASSPSGNTEAFF. In DNA form, the CDR3 reads TGTGCCAGCAGCCCCTCGGGGAACACTGAAGCTTTCTTT.

Many counts were recorded for this clonotype. The genes are TRBV5-1 and TRBJ2-2, with D possibly being TRBD2 (6 bases). The CDR3 covers 16 residues. V lost 6 bases and J 4 bases, leaving 19 bases between the germline ends. Germline V lookup: CDR1 SGHRS, CDR2 YFSETQ. The CDR3, as DNA: TGCGCCAGCAACCTTTCCCCGGGACTTAGCACCGGGGAGCTGTTTTTT. Its protein is CASNLSPGLSTGELFF.

The sample holds many counts of this clonotype. This chain connects TRBV10-3 to TRBJ2-5; D is uncertain. The CDR3 consists of 13 residues. Germline-derived CDR1 and CDR2 are ENHRY and SYGVKD. V lost 5 bases to trimming and J lost 1 base, with 8 bases between them. The CDR3 coding sequence is TGTGCCATCAGTTACGCGGCCCAAGAGACCCAGTACTTC. It encodes CAISYAAQETQYF.

This clonotype was observed a few times. The CDR3 sequence is CASSGLAGEGTYEQYF. CDR3 DNA: TGTGCCAGTAGCGGACTAGCGGGAGAAGGGACCTACGAGCAGTACTTC. The J gene is TRBJ2-7, the V gene TRBV19, with 13 bases fitting TRBD2. The CDR3 is made up of 16 amino acids. Per germline, CDR1 LNHDA and CDR2 SQIVND (reference sequence). V lost 6 bases and J lost 2; bases outside the gene matches: 7.

This clonotype was found many times. The rearrangement uses TRBV24-1 and TRBJ2-4, with 10 bases matching TRBD2. Germline trimming cut 9 bases from V and 1 base from J; bases unmatched to any gene: 5. From germline, CDR1 is KGHDR and CDR2 SFDVKD. This CDR3 comprises 15 residues. The CDR3 sequence: CATGERGGAKNIQYF. CDR3 nucleotides: TGTGCCACCGGAGAGCGGGGGGGCGCCAAAAACATTCAGTACTTC.

To note about this clonotype: This may stem from a read error, because a much larger clone lies one nucleotide away. The rearrangement links TRBV29-1 to TRBJ2-1, with TRBD1 identical over 9 bases. Germline loops: CDR1 SQVTM, CDR2 ANQGSEA. This CDR3 is built from 15 residues. Here the CDR3 reads CSGQQGAYSYNEQSF. The CDR3 DNA sequence: TGCAGCGGTCAACAGGGGGCTTACTCCTACAATGAGCAGTCCTTC.

In this sample, this clonotype turned up many times. The chain joins TRBV6-2 or TRBV6-3 to TRBJ2-1; D is unclear. CDR3 size: 11 residues. Deletions cut 5 bases from V and 7 bases from J, with 6 bases between. Germline CDR1 reads MNHEY; CDR2 reads SVGEGT. CDR3 sequence (DNA): TGTGCCAGCAGTCCGAGTAATGAGCAGTTCTTC. Protein: CASSPSNEQFF.

The sample holds many counts of this clonotype. The rearrangement joins TRBV20-1 to TRBJ1-4; tentative D call: TRBD1 (5 bases). CDR1 DFQATT and CDR2 SNEGSKA come from the germline V gene (reference sequence). Trimming left V 0 bases short and J 11 bases short, with 16 bases between. This CDR3 spans 14 amino acids. The CDR3 loop reads CSARDLGGGLKLFF. In DNA form, the CDR3 reads TGCAGTGCTAGAGATCTTGGGGGAGGGCTGAAACTGTTTTTT.